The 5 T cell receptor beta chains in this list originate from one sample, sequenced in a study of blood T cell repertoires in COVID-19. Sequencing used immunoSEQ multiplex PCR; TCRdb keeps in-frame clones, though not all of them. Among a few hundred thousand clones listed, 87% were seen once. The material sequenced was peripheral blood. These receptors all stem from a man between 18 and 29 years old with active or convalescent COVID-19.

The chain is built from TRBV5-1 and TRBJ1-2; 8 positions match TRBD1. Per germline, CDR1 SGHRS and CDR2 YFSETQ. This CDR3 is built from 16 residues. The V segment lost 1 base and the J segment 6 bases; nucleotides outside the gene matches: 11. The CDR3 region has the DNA TGCGCCAGCAGCTTGCTGACAGGGGAGTGGGGCAATGGCTACACCTTC. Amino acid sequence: CASSLLTGEWGNGYTF.

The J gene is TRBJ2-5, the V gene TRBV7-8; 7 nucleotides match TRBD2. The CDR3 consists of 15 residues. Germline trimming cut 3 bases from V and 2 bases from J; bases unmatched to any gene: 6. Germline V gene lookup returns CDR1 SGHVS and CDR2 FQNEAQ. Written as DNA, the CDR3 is TGTGCCAGCAGCTTTCCGGGGGGTAGGCAAGAGACCCAGTACTTC. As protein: CASSFPGGRQETQYF.

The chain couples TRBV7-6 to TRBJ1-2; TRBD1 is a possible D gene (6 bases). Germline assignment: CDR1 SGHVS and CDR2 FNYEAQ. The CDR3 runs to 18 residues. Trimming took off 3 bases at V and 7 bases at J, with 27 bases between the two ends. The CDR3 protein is CASSFYLGEGGDFSGYTF. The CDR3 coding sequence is TGTGCCAGCAGCTTCTACTTAGGGGAGGGGGGCGATTTCTCTGGCTACACCTTC.

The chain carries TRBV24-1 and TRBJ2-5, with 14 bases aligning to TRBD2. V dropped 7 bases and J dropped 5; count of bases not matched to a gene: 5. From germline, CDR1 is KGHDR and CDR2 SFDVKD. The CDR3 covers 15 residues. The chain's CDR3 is CATSGTSGSFETQYF. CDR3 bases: TGTGCCACCAGCGGGACTAGCGGGAGTTTTGAGACCCAGTACTTC.

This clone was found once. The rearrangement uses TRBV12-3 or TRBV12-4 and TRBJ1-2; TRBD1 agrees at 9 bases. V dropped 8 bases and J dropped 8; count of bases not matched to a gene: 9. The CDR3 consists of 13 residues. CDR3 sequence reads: CASFTGQGYGYTF. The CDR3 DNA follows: TGTGCCAGCTTTACGGGACAGGGATACGGCTACACCTTC.